The 32 T cell receptor beta chains below were found in one sample sequenced in a study of cytomegalovirus exposure and HLA in healthy donors. PCR amplification relied on 60 Vbeta primers (plus 13 Jbeta primers). This table comes from immunoSEQ multiplex PCR, and its TCRdb copy is limited to in-frame clones, with some not included. The table has about 92,000 clones, 70% to 75% seen once; the top ten hold more than 15%. The sample taken for sequencing was PBMCs. The receptors were sampled from a woman in her late teens or twenties in good health and CMV-seropositive.

This clone appeared a single time. The chain carries TRBV7-9 and TRBJ1-1; 7 nucleotides line up with TRBD1. The CDR3 is made up of 13 amino acids. After removal of 4 bases from V and 3 bases from J, the junction contained 2 bases not matched to a gene. Germline V gene sequence: CDR1 SEHNR, CDR2 FQNEAQ (reference sequence). As DNA, the CDR3 is TGTGCCAGCAGCTCACAGGGGCACACTGAAGCTTTCTTT. This translates into CASSSQGHTEAFF.

The chain couples TRBV19 to TRBJ2-1; TRBD1 aligns across 8 bases. CDR3 length: 14 residues. Per germline, CDR1 LNHDA and CDR2 SQIVND (reference sequence). With 4 bases clipped from V and 7 bases from J, the junction kept 6 bases outside the gene matches. CDR3 amino acids: CASSTGQARNEQFF. The CDR3 DNA is TGTGCCAGTAGTACGGGACAGGCTCGAAATGAGCAGTTCTTC.

V usage is TRBV15 and J usage is TRBJ1-4; a possible D gene is TRBD1 (5 bases). Per germline, CDR1 LNHNV and CDR2 YYDKDF (reference sequence). The CDR3 length is 16 residues. The V end was cut by 5 bases, the J end by 0 bases, with 13 bases between. The CDR3 DNA sequence: TGTGCCACCAGCGCAGGGAGGAAAGCAACTAATGAAAAACTGTTTTTT. Translated: CATSAGRKATNEKLFF.

There are a few counts of this clone. This chain connects TRBV11-2 to TRBJ1-6; D gene uncertain. Germline-derived CDR1 and CDR2 are SGHAT and FQNNGV. The CDR3 loop spans 14 amino acids. V lost 0 bases and J 17 bases, leaving 17 bases between the germline ends. The CDR3 here is CASSLERTRGQIHF. In DNA, the CDR3 is TGTGCCAGCAGCTTAGAGAGGACCCGGGGTCAGATCCACTTT.

This clone has a handful of counts. The genes are TRBV5-1 and TRBJ2-5, with D possibly being TRBD2 (7 bases). Matching the DNA end better, TRBJ2-7 makes the J call doubtful. Germline lookup yields CDR1 SGHRS and CDR2 YFSETQ. The CDR3 sequence is 15 residues long. The CDR3, as DNA: TGCGCCAGCAGCCGGGGAGGGGGGGATTCCTACGAGCAGTACTTC. It specifies CASSRGGGDSYEQYF.

In its sample, this clone was seen once. The rearrangement joins TRBV11-2 to TRBJ2-5; D perhaps matches TRBD1 (6 bases). The end of the DNA aligns better with TRBJ2-7, so the J call may be wrong. The CDR3 length is 14 residues. Per the germline V gene, CDR1 is SGHAT and CDR2 is FQNNGV. The CDR3 nucleotides are TGTGCCAGCAGCTTGAGGCAGGGGATCTACGAGCAGTACTTC. It specifies CASSLRQGIYEQYF.

The chain links TRBV9 to TRBJ2-5, with TRBD2 identical over 11 bases. This CDR3 has 15 amino acids. Germline V gives CDR1 SGDLS, CDR2 YYNGEE. The trim removed 2 bases at V and 4 bases at J, leaving 4 bases unmatched. The CDR3 sequence is CASSVIAGGGETQYF. The CDR3 DNA reads as TGTGCCAGCAGCGTCATAGCGGGAGGGGGAGAGACCCAGTACTTC.

This chain joins TRBV9 and TRBJ2-7; no firm D call. CDR3 length: 15 residues. The V end was cut by 0 bases, the J end by 3 bases, with 13 bases between. The germline V gene has CDR1 SGDLS and CDR2 YYNGEE. The CDR3 nucleotides read TGTGCCAGCAGCGTAGGGGCTCGAGCCCTCTACGAGCAGTACTTC. Encoded protein: CASSVGARALYEQYF.

This clone came up once. This chain uses TRBV15 with TRBJ2-1, with D perhaps TRBD2 (6 bases). The germline V and J ends were trimmed by 2 bases and 1 base, with 15 bases remaining between them. This CDR3 contains 17 residues. Per germline, CDR1 LNHNV and CDR2 YYDKDF (reference sequence). The CDR3 loop reads CATSRSVSGLSYNEQFF. The CDR3 DNA sequence: TGTGCCACCAGCAGATCGGTTAGCGGATTGTCCTACAATGAGCAGTTCTTC.

This chain uses TRBV5-4 with TRBJ2-7, with 10 bases that match TRBD2. The J segment lost 5 bases and the V segment lost 4 bases, leaving 6 bases of the junction unmatched. CDR1 and CDR2 from the germline V gene are SGHNT and YYREEE (reference sequence). The CDR3 has 14 residues. The CDR3 bases are TGTGCCAGCAGCCAAGGGCTAGCGGGAGACGAGCAGTACTTC. Translating gives CASSQGLAGDEQYF.

This clone was observed a handful of times. The J gene is TRBJ1-4, the V gene TRBV27, with D tentatively TRBD1 (6 bases). Germline V CDR1 and CDR2: MNHEY, SMNVEV (reference sequence). With 6 bases removed from V and 2 bases from J, the gap between germline ends came to 13 bases. This CDR3 is 15 amino acids long. CDR3 sequence: CASRPRTATNEKLFF. CDR3 nucleotides: TGTGCCAGCAGACCTCGGACAGCCACTAATGAAAAACTGTTTTTT.

This chain joins TRBV6-6 and TRBJ2-7, with TRBD2 matching 13 bases. From germline, CDR1 is MNHNY and CDR2 SVGAGI (reference sequence). The V segment lost 2 bases and the J segment 3 bases; nucleotides outside the gene matches: 1. This CDR3 region has 15 residues. For the CDR3, the DNA is TGTGCCAGCAGTTACGGGACTAGCGGGAACTACGAGCAGTACTTC. The encoded protein is CASSYGTSGNYEQYF.

The chain carries TRBV15 and TRBJ2-1; TRBD2 aligns across 10 bases. This CDR3 contains 15 residues. V gave up 5 bases and J gave up 9 bases; unmatched junction bases: 10. From germline, CDR1 is LNHNV and CDR2 YYDKDF (reference sequence). CDR3 sequence (DNA): TGTGCCACCAGCGGACGACTAGCGGGTCGCAGTGAGCAGTTCTTC. This codes for CATSGRLAGRSEQFF.

This clone was seen once. This chain connects TRBV10-3 to TRBJ2-7; the match to TRBD2 covers 8 bases. J gave up 5 bases and V 6 bases, and 12 bases lay outside the gene matches. The CDR3 totals 15 residues. Germline-derived CDR1 and CDR2 are ENHRY and SYGVKD. As DNA, the CDR3 is TGTGCCATCAGGGACCCGGGAGGGGCTTGGGACGAGCAGTACTTC. This codes for CAIRDPGGAWDEQYF.

On this clone: Other DNA sequences from this sample encode an identical CDR3 as well. The CDR3 reads CASSPDRSSYNEQFF. The CDR3 coding sequence is TGTGCCAGTAGTCCGGACAGGAGCTCCTACAATGAGCAGTTCTTC. This chain connects TRBV19 to TRBJ2-1; 7 bases map to TRBD1. V gave up 5 bases and J gave up 0 bases; unmatched junction bases: 4. The CDR3 covers 15 residues. Per germline, CDR1 LNHDA and CDR2 SQIVND (reference sequence).

V usage is TRBV28 and J usage is TRBJ1-4; unclear D gene. Germline CDR1 and CDR2: MDHEN and SYDVKM. The V end was cut by 2 bases, the J end by 5 bases, with 6 bases between. This CDR3 spans 13 amino acids. The CDR3 DNA reads TGTGCCAGCAGTTTACCAGTAAATGAAAAACTGTTTTTT. This gives the protein CASSLPVNEKLFF.

The chain is built from TRBV15 and TRBJ2-7; 9 nucleotides align to TRBD1. V dropped 2 bases and J dropped 5; count of bases not matched to a gene: 7. The CDR3 is 15 amino acids. The germline V gene has CDR1 LNHNV and CDR2 YYDKDF (reference sequence). CDR3 in DNA: TGTGCCACCAGCAGATCCGGGACAGGGTTCGACGAGCAGTACTTC. Amino acids: CATSRSGTGFDEQYF.

The rearrangement uses TRBV19 and TRBJ1-5, with TRBD1 identical over 8 bases. The germline gives CDR1 LNHDA, CDR2 SQIVND (reference sequence). V was clipped by 5 bases and J by 4 bases; unmatched bases: 4. The CDR3 length is 14 residues. CDR3 bases: TGTGCCAGTAGTGCCGGGACAGGAAATCAGCCCCAGCATTTT. This translates into CASSAGTGNQPQHF.

Remarks on this clone: The sample has other DNA sequences that encode this CDR3 too. The chain is built from TRBV19 and TRBJ1-1; 10 bases are a match to TRBD1. The junction had 3 bases not matched to a gene; V was cut back by 3 bases and J by 5 bases. The germline gives CDR1 LNHDA, CDR2 SQIVND (reference sequence). This CDR3 has 14 residues. CDR3 coding DNA: TGTGCCAGTAGTATTGGACAGGGGGGGACTGAAGCTTTCTTT. Protein product: CASSIGQGGTEAFF.

This chain uses TRBV19 with TRBJ2-1; a weak D match, TRBD2 (5 bases). Germline V lookup: CDR1 LNHDA, CDR2 SQIVND (reference sequence). This CDR3 is built from 13 residues. V dropped 4 bases and J dropped 5 bases, with 9 bases sitting between them. CDR3 nucleotides: TGTGCCAGTAGTAAGGACTGGCACAATGAGCAGTTCTTC. This codes for CASSKDWHNEQFF.

The chain combines TRBV7-9 with TRBJ1-4; a possible D gene is TRBD1 (5 bases). V lost 3 bases and J 0 bases, leaving 20 bases between the germline ends. Germline lookup yields CDR1 SEHNR and CDR2 FQNEAQ (reference sequence). The CDR3 extends over 19 amino acids. As DNA, the CDR3 is TGTGCCAGCAGCTTCCGAAAGACCACAGGAGTTGCAACTAATGAAAAACTGTTTTTT. This gives the protein CASSFRKTTGVATNEKLFF.

This rearrangement joins TRBV19 to TRBJ2-5, with D tentatively TRBD1 (5 bases). CDR1 LNHDA and CDR2 SQIVND come from the germline V gene (reference sequence). CDR3 length equals 13 residues. V was cut by 4 bases and J by 7 bases, with 13 bases left in between. The CDR3 protein is CASSTQAKGTQYF. The CDR3 DNA follows: TGTGCCAGTAGTACACAGGCCAAGGGGACCCAGTACTTC.

The rearrangement links TRBV10-3 to TRBJ2-5; 11 bases agree with TRBD1. In germline, CDR1 is ENHRY, CDR2 SYGVKD. V gave up 4 bases and J gave up 4 bases; unmatched junction bases: 8. The CDR3 loop spans 16 amino acids. CDR3 DNA sequence: TGTGCCATCAGTGGTGGACAGGGGGCTATTGGAGAGACCCAGTACTTC. It translates to CAISGGQGAIGETQYF.

This clone came up a few times. J is TRBJ2-1 and V is TRBV7-3; 10 bases are a match to TRBD2. Trimming at V came to 6 bases and at J to 10 bases, leaving 9 bases not matched to a gene. The V gene's germline CDR1 is SGHTA and CDR2 FQGTGA. This CDR3 has 14 residues. CDR3: CASRRGLAGDEQFF. Written as DNA, the CDR3 is TGTGCCAGCAGGAGGGGGCTAGCGGGAGACGAGCAGTTCTTC.

V gene TRBV4-3 combines with J gene TRBJ2-3, with a possible D match to TRBD2 (6 bases). The CDR3 spans 15 residues. The V gene lost 1 base and the J gene lost 3 bases, with 11 bases spanning the gap. CDR1 is LGHNA, CDR2 YSLEER, per germline. The CDR3 coding sequence is TGCGCCAGCAGCCAAGGGAGGGTGGGAACAGATACGCAGTATTTT. It encodes CASSQGRVGTDTQYF.

The chain uses TRBV27 and TRBJ1-4, with D possibly TRBD1 on 6 matching bases. CDR3 length: 14 residues. Per germline, CDR1 MNHEY and CDR2 SMNVEV (reference sequence). Trimming cost V 0 bases and J 8 bases, with 10 bases left between them. CDR3 bases: TGTGCCAGCAGTTTATCCCCCACAGGGGAAAAACTGTTTTTT. It encodes CASSLSPTGEKLFF.

In its sample, this clone was seen a few times. The chain employs TRBV7-2 and TRBJ2-3; 11 nucleotides match TRBD2. Germline CDR1 reads SGHTA; CDR2 reads FQGNSA. The CDR3 extends over 16 amino acids. V lost 2 bases and J lost 6; bases outside the gene matches: 7. CDR3 in amino acids: CASSLTSGGIRDTQYF. The CDR3, as DNA: TGTGCCAGCAGCTTAACTAGCGGGGGTATACGGGATACGCAGTATTTT. Variable domain in full (rest from reference TRBV7-2 and TRBJ2-3): GAGVSQSPSNKVTEKGKDVELRCDPISGHTALYWYRQSLGQGLEFLIYFQGNSAPDKSGLPSDRFSAERTGGSVSTLTIQRTQQEDSAVYLCASSLTSGGIRDTQYFGPGTRLTVL.

The J gene is TRBJ1-5, the V gene TRBV2, with 8 positions matching TRBD1. This CDR3 comprises 14 residues. Looked up from germline, CDR1 is SNHLY and CDR2 is FYNNEI. J lost 4 bases, V lost 8 bases, and 7 bases had no gene match. The CDR3 DNA reads as TGTGCCAGCCGACAGACAGGGGTAAATCAGCCCCAGCATTTT. As protein: CASRQTGVNQPQHF.

This clone was seen a few times. The rearrangement uses TRBV11-2 and TRBJ1-2; 11 nucleotides line up with TRBD1. Germline loops: CDR1 SGHAT, CDR2 FQNNGV. The junction had 11 bases not matched to a gene; V was cut back by 1 base and J by 7 bases. The CDR3 contains 17 residues. The CDR3 bases are TGTGCCAGCAGCTTAGTTGACGGACAGGGGGCTTGGGGTGGCTACACCTTC. Protein sequence: CASSLVDGQGAWGGYTF.

The DNA of the CDR3 is TGTGCCAGCAGTTTTACTTTCTCAGTTCGGGGGTCCAATCAGCCCCAGCATTTT. Its protein is CASSFTFSVRGSNQPQHF. The chain is built from TRBV28 and TRBJ1-5; TRBD1 is a possible D gene (5 bases). The germline V and J ends were trimmed by 3 bases and 3 bases, with 21 bases remaining between them. Germline V gene lookup returns CDR1 MDHEN and CDR2 SYDVKM. The CDR3 is 18 residues long.

Points on this clone: Within the sample, other DNA sequences also encode this same CDR3. J is TRBJ2-3 and V is TRBV4-1; no clear D gene. Germline V gene data show CDR1 as MGHRA and CDR2 as YSYEKL. The CDR3 is 13 amino acids. The ends were cut back, 2 bases at V and 1 base at J, with 4 bases in the middle. CDR3 nucleotide sequence: TGCGCCAGCAGCCAACAGGGCACAGATACGCAGTATTTT. Its translation: CASSQQGTDTQYF.

This rearrangement joins TRBV2 to TRBJ2-4, with 9 bases aligning to TRBD2. The V segment lost 4 bases and the J segment 0 bases; nucleotides outside the gene matches: 7. The CDR3 runs 17 residues. Germline assignment: CDR1 SNHLY and CDR2 FYNNEI. The CDR3 protein is CASSAGLAHLAKNIQYF. CDR3 in DNA: TGTGCCAGCAGTGCCGGACTAGCGCACTTAGCCAAAAACATTCAGTACTTC.